This TCR beta chain is drawn from a study of cytomegalovirus exposure and HLA in healthy donors. Points from the study as a whole: Accurate prediction of most subjects' HLA-A and HLA-B alleles from TCR beta sequences was reported.

With regard to this clone: Its antigen is as yet unknown.

13 Jbeta primers and 60 Vbeta primers were used for the PCR. Sequenced by immunoSEQ multiplex PCR; TCRdb stores in-frame clones only, minus some. The profile shows 120,000 or so clones, 74% of them singletons. The material sequenced was PBMCs. The receptor was isolated from a man in his forties or fifties in good health and CMV-seropositive.

Here the CDR3 reads CASSPGLAGANTGELFF. The CDR3, as DNA: TGTGCCAGCAGCCCCGGACTAGCGGGAGCGAACACCGGGGAGCTGTTTTTT. The chain is built from TRBV5-4 and TRBJ2-2; 13 nucleotides agree with TRBD2. Germline assignment: CDR1 SGHNT and CDR2 YYREEE (reference sequence). The CDR3 runs to 17 residues. Germline trimming cut 4 bases from V and 0 bases from J; bases unmatched to any gene: 3.